These T cell receptor beta chains were read from a single sample in a study of cytomegalovirus exposure and HLA in healthy donors. Here immunoSEQ multiplex PCR was the method, and the copy in TCRdb shows in-frame clones only, minus some. The table lists under 150,000 clones, 73% of them singletons. Sequenced input: PBMCs. The receptors were gathered from a human donor in good health. The CDR3 runs from the conserved cysteine through the conserved F or W. Fields, in order: CDR3 DNA, CDR3 protein, J gene, CDR3 length, clone size, D gene, V gene. A D gene is named only where the DNA matches it firmly. The size of a clone is reported for some rows only, either as once, few or many, or as a class for expanded clones.

TGTGCCAGCAGTACACCGAGCGGGACGGGAGGTGAAGCTTTCTTT CASSTPSGTGGEAFF TRBJ1-1 15 few - TRBV28
TGTGCCAGCAGCCTCAGGGGGGATTACGAGCAGTACTTC CASSLRGDYEQYF TRBJ2-7 13 - - TRBV9
TGTGCCAGTAGTGGAGCGGCAGAGCAGTTCTTC CASSGAAEQFF TRBJ2-1 11 - - TRBV19
TGCGCCAGCAGCCAAGGACAGGGGAAACTGTTTTTT CASSQGQGKLFF TRBJ1-4 12 once TRBD1 TRBV4-1
TGTGCCACCGCGGGACAGGGGAACACTGAAGCTTTCTTT CATAGQGNTEAFF TRBJ1-1 13 - TRBD1 TRBV10-3
TGCGCCAGCAGCTTGGTGGGACAGGGGGCCGGTCTAGGGGAGCTGTTTTTT CASSLVGQGAGLGELFF TRBJ2-2 17 - TRBD1 TRBV5-1
TGTGCCAGCAGCTTAGGGACGACTAGCGGGATAGACAATGAGCAGTTCTTC CASSLGTTSGIDNEQFF TRBJ2-1 17 - TRBD2 TRBV11-3
TGTGCCAGCAGCTTAGCCGGGAGACAGCCCCAGCATTTT CASSLAGRQPQHF TRBJ1-5 13 - - TRBV11-2
TGTGCCAGCAGCTTAGAGCGGAGCTCCTACAATGAGCAGTTCTTC CASSLERSSYNEQFF TRBJ2-1 15 - - TRBV11-3
TGTGCCAGCAGCTCCAGACTAGCCCGGGGTACCGGGGAGCTGTTTTTT CASSSRLARGTGELFF TRBJ2-2 16 few TRBD2 TRBV11-2